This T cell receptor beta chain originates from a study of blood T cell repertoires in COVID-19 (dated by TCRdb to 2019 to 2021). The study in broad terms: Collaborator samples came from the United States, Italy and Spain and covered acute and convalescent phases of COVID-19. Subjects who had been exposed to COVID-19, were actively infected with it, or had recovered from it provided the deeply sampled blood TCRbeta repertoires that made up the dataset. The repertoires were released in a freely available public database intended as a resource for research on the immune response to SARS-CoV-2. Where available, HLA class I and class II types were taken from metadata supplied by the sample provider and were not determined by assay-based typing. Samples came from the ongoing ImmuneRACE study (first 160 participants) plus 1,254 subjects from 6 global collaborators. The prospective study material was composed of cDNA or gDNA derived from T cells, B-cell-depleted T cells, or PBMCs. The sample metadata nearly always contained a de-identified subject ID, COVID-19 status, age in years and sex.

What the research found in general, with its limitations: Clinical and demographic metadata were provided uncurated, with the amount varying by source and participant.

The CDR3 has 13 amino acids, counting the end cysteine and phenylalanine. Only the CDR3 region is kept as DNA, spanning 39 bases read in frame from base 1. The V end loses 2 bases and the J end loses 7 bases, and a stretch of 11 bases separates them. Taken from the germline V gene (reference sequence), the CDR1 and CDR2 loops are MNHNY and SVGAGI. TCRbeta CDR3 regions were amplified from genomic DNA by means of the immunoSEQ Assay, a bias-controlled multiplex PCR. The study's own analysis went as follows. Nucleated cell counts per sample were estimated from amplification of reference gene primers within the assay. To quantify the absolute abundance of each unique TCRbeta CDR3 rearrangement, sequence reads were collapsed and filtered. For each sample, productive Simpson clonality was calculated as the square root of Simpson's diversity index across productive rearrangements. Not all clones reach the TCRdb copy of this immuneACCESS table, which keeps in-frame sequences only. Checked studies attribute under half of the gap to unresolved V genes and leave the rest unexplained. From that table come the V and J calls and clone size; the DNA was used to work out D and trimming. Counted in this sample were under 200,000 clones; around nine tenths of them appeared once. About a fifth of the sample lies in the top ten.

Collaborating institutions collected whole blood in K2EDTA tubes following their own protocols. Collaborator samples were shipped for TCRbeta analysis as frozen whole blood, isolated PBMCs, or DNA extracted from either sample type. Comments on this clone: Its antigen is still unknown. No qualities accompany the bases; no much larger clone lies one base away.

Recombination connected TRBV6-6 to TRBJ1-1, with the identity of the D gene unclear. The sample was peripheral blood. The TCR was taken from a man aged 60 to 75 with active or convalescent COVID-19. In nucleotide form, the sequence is TGTGCCAGCAGTTACAGGCAGGATGGTGAAGCTTTCTTT. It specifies CASSYRQDGEAFF.